This record concerns one TCR beta chain sequence. At least ten counts were recorded for this clone. Its recognized antigen is unknown. The missing CDR3 end, 3 residues past where the read stops, is filled in from the germline J gene. Most of the CVID patients and most of the healthy controls were of Caucasian heritage. Heparinized peripheral whole blood samples of about 5 to 8.5 ml were obtained from each donor. TCRbeta CDR3 repertoires were sequenced from genomic DNA of adults with common variable immune deficiency (CVID) and healthy adult controls. There were 22 healthy adult volunteers in the control group (about 12 female and 10 or so male), ranging in age from about 23 to 66 years, with a mean age of almost 35. To isolate peripheral blood mononuclear cells, diluted blood was subjected to density centrifugation over Hypaque 1077 or Ficoll-Paque. Genomic DNA was obtained from unsorted mononuclear cells using either Qiagen column purification or a centrifugation-based method.

The data were obtained in a study of T cell clonality in common variable immunodeficiency (dated by TCRdb to the mid-2010s). Overall study outcomes, separate from this receptor: Even though DNA input was the same, control samples had an average of around 82,000 unique sequences each, compared with roughly 34,000 in CVID samples. Correlations of repertoire features with clinical complications were constrained by heterogeneity among patients within the CVID cohort. Reportedly, TCRbeta sequences from CVID had fewer deletions and N-nucleotide insertions, and highly modified clones with 13 or more V deletions were absent from CVID. Fewer TCRbeta clones were shared among CVID subjects than among healthy controls (p < 0.0001). According to the authors, figuring out what caused the increased clonality in CVID would require sequencing the repertoires of T cell subpopulations. Increased TCRbeta clonality was found in CVID subjects compared with healthy controls (t-test p = 0.018), with the increase being most characteristic of about a third of subjects.

Inclusive of the bounding cysteine and phenylalanine, the CDR3 is 13 residues long. The 30 bases shown cover part of the CDR3, and their frame starts at base 1. CDR1 SNHLY and CDR2 FYNNEI are derived from the germline V gene. V lost 7 bases and J lost 3 bases, and the count of bases not matched to a germline gene is 3. CVID samples and control samples contributed equivalent amounts of genomic DNA as sequencing input. For every sample, a 60 bp segment covering the rearranged TCRbeta CDR3 region was amplified and then sequenced. TCRbeta amplification used the immunoSEQ assay, a bias-corrected multiplex PCR with high-throughput sequencing. In the authors' own workflow: Every unique nucleotide sequence counted as a clone and was annotated with V, D and J genes, copy number and frequency. Sequences were labeled productive if in frame, and non-productive if out of frame or containing stop codons. Clonality was calculated from Shannon's entropy as previously described. The predicted amino acid sequences of productive clones were used to derive the mean CDR3 Kyte-Doolittle hydropathy. Using the R hclust function, scaled V gene usage was clustered hierarchically with Manhattan distance and complete linkage. Sharing of clones by CDR3 amino acid sequence was evaluated by resampling 12 repertoires per group over 100 rounds. The repertoires were screened for 70 published EBV-specific TCRbeta sequences and a few hundred published CMV-specific TCRbeta sequences. After two CVID samples that produced fewer than 10,000 sequences were dropped from the analysis, 42 CVID repertoires remained. TCRdb holds this immuneACCESS table with in-frame rearrangements only. Some clones are missing; in checked studies, unresolved V genes explain under half, and the rest has no known cause. The DNA was the basis for D and trimming; V, J and clone size are from that table. In this sample the table shows 39,000 or so clones, and no singletons are among them. In total, the top ten clones hold 2.5% to 3.5% of the sample.

This TCR was recovered from a person aged 18 to 70 in good health. This chain is built from TRBV2 and TRBJ2-7, with 10 bases in between that match TRBD1. The source material was peripheral blood mononuclear cells. The CDR3 protein: CASKGTGDYEQYF. The CDR3 DNA, read in part, is TGTGCCAGCAAAGGGACAGGGGACTACGAG. Extended through the reference TRBV2 and TRBJ2-7 proteins, this CDR3 yields the full variable domain: EPEVTQTPSHQVTQMGQEVILRCVPISNHLYFYWYRQILGQKVEFLVSFYNNEISEKSEIFDDQFSVERPDGSNFTLKIRSTKLEDSAMYFCASKGTGDYEQYFGPGTRLTVT.